This record covers a single T cell receptor beta chain. Its antigen remains unidentified. One end of the junction varies from germline; a read error may be responsible. This CDR3 has 12 amino acids. Per germline, CDR1 SGHNT and CDR2 YENEEA. TCRbeta libraries were built with three rounds of nested PCR, modified from ARM-PCR. One entry per CDR3 protein, called by TCRdb with MiXCR from the multiplex PCR reads. The data show tens of thousands of distinct CDR3 sequences, less than 70% seen once. This sample stems from a study of tumor and adjacent non-tumor tissue in lung cancer. Study in general: Each sample yielded 4 million to 5 million productive TCRbeta reads on average. Study-wide findings and caveats: TCR diversity was significantly greater in tumor than normal lung tissue.

RNA was extracted from bulk tissue without any cell sorting. More than 3 cm separated this lung sample from the edge of the tumor. The sequenced material came from distant non-tumor lung tissue. This chain connects TRBV11-3 to TRBJ1-1; no clear D gene. The clonotype comes from a woman between 40 and 50 years old with non-small cell lung cancer. CDR3 nucleotide sequence: TGCGCCAGCGGCTACTCTAACACTGAAGCTTTCTTT. As protein: CASGYSNTEAFF.